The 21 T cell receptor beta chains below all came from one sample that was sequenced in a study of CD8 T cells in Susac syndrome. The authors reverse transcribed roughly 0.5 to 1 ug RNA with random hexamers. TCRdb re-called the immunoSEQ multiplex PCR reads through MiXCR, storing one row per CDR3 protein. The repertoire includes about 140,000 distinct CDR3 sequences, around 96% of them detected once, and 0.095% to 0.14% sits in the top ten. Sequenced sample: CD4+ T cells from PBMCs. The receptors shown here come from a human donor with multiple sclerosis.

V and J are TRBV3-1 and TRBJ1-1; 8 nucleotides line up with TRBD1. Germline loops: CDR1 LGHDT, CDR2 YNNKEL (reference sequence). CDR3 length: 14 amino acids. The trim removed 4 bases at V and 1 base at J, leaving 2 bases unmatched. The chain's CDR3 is CASSRQGSNTEAFF. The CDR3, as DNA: TGTGCCAGCAGCCGACAGGGGTCGAACACTGAAGCTTTCTTT. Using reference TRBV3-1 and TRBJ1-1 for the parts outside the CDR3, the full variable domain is DTAVSQTPKYLVTQMGNDKSIKCEQNLGHDTMYWYKQDSKKFLKIMFSYNNKELIINETVPNRFSPKSPDKAHLNLHINSLELGDSAVYFCASSRQGSNTEAFFGQGTRLTVV.

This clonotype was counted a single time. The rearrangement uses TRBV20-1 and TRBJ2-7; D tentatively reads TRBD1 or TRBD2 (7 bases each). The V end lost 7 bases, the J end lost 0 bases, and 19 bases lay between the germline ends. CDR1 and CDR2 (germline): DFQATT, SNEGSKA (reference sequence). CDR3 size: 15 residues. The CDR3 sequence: CSVQKGGTVSYEQYF. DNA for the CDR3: TGCAGTGTCCAAAAGGGGGGGACAGTCTCCTACGAGCAGTACTTC.

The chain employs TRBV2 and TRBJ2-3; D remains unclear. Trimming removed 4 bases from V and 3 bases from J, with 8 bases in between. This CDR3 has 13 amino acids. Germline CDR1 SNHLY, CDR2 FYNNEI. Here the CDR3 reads CASSGAGTDTQYF. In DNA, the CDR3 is TGTGCCAGCAGTGGAGCCGGGACAGATACGCAGTATTTT.

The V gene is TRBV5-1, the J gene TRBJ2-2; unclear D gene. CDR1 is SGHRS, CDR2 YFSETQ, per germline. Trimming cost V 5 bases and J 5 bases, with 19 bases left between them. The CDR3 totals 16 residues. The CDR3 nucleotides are TGCGCCAGCAGAGATCGGCTAGTGGGTTTGACCGGGGAGCTGTTTTTT. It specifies CASRDRLVGLTGELFF.

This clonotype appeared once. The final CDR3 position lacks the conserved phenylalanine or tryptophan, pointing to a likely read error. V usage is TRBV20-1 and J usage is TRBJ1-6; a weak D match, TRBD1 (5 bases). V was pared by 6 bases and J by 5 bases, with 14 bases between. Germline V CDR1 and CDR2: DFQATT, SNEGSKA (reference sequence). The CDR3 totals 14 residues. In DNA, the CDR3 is TGCAGTGCCCCAAGGGGTTTGGATAATTCACCCCTCCACCTT. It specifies CSAPRGLDNSPLHL.

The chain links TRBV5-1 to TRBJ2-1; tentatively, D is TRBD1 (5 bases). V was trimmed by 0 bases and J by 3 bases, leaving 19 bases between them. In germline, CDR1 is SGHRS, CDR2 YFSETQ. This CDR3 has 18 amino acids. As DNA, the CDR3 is TGCGCCAGCAGCTTGGCGTCGGGCGTAGGGGTCAACTACAATGAGCAGTTCTTC. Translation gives CASSLASGVGVNYNEQFF. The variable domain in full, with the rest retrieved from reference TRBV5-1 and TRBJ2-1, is KAGVTQTPRYLIKTRGQQVTLSCSPISGHRSVSWYQQTPGQGLQFLFEYFSETQRNKGNFPGRFSGRQFSNSRSEMNVSTLELGDSALYLCASSLASGVGVNYNEQFFGPGTRLTVL.

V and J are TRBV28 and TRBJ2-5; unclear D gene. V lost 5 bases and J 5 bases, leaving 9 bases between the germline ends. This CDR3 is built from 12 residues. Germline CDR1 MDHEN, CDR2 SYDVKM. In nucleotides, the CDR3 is TGTGCCAGCAGTCACAGAAGGGAGACCCAGTACTTC. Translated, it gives CASSHRRETQYF.

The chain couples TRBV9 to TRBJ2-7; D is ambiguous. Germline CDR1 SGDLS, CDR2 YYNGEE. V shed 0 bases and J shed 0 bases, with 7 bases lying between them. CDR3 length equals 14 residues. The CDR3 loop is CASSVDGYSYEQYF. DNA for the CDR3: TGTGCCAGCAGCGTAGACGGCTACTCCTACGAGCAGTACTTC.

CDR3: CAISPPSYNEQFF. The CDR3 coding sequence is TGTGCCATCAGTCCTCCGTCCTACAATGAGCAGTTCTTC. The rearrangement links TRBV10-3 to TRBJ2-1; D is unclear. The CDR3 covers 13 residues. V lost 5 bases to trimming and J lost 1 base, with 6 bases between them. Germline-derived CDR1 and CDR2 are ENHRY and SYGVKD.

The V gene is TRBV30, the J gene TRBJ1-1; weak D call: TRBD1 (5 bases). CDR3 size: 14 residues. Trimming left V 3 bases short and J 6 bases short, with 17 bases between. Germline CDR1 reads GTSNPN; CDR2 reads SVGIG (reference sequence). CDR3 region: CAWSKEVRDAEAFF. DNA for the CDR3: TGTGCCTGGAGCAAAGAGGTCCGGGACGCTGAAGCTTTCTTT.

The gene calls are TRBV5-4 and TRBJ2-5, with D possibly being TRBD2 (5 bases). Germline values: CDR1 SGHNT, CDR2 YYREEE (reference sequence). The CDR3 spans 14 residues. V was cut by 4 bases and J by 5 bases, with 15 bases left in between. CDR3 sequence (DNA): TGTGCCAGCAGCGCGGGTAGGGCTCGGGAGACCCAGTACTTC. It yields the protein CASSAGRARETQYF.

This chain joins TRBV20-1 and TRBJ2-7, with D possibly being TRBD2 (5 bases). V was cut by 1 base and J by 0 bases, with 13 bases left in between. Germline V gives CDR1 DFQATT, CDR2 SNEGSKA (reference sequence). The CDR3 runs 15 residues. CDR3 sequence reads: CSARVEGDGSYEQYF. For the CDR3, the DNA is TGCAGTGCTAGAGTAGAGGGTGACGGCTCCTACGAGCAGTACTTC.

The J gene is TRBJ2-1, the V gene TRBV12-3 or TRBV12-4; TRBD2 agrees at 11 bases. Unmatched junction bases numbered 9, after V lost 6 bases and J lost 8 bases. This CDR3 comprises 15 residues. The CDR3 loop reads CASRPIAGGVYEQFF. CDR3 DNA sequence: TGTGCCAGCAGGCCTATAGCGGGAGGGGTTTATGAGCAGTTCTTC.

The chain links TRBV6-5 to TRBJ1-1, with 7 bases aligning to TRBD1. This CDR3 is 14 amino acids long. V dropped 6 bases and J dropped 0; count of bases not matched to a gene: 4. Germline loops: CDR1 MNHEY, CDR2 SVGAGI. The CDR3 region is CASSRDRVNTEAFF. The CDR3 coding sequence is TGTGCCAGCAGCCGAGACAGGGTGAACACTGAAGCTTTCTTT.

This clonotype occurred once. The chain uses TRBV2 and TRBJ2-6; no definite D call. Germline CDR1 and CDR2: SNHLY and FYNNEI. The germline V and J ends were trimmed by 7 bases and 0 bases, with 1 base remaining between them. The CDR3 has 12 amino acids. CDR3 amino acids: CASNSGANVLTF. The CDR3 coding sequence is TGTGCCAGCAACTCTGGGGCCAACGTCCTGACTTTC.

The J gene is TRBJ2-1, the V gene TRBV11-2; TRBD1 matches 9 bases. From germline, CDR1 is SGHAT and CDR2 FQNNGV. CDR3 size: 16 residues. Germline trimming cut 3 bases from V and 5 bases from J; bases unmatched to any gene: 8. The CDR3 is CASSFGDRVWNNEQFF. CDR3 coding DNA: TGTGCCAGCAGCTTTGGGGACAGGGTCTGGAACAATGAGCAGTTCTTC.

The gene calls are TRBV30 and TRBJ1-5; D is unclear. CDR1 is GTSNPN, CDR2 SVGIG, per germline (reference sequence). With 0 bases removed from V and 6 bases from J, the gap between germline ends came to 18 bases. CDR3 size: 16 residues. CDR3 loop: CAWSVGGYSWTQPQHF. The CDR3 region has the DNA TGTGCCTGGAGTGTAGGTGGTTACAGCTGGACTCAGCCCCAGCATTTT.

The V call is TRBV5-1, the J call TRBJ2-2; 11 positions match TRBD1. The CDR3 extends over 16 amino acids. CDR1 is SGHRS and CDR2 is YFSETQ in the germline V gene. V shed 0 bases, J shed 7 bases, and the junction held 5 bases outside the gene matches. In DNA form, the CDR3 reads TGCGCCAGCAGCTTGGGAGGACAGGGGGCGATCGGGGAGCTGTTTTTT. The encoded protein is CASSLGGQGAIGELFF. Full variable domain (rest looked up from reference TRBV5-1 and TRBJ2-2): KAGVTQTPRYLIKTRGQQVTLSCSPISGHRSVSWYQQTPGQGLQFLFEYFSETQRNKGNFPGRFSGRQFSNSRSEMNVSTLELGDSALYLCASSLGGQGAIGELFFGEGSRLTVL.

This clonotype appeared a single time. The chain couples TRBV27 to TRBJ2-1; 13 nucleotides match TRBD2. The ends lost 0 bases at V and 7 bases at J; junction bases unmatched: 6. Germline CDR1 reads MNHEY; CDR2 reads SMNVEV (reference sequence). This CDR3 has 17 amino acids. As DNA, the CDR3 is TGTGCCAGCAGTTTATCGTACAGGACTAGCGGGAGTAATGAGCAGTTCTTC. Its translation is CASSLSYRTSGSNEQFF.

The CDR3 DNA reads as TGCAGTGCTCGGGACAGCACTGAAGCTTTCTTT. Protein product: CSARDSTEAFF. V is TRBV20-1 and J is TRBJ1-1; TRBD1 agrees at 7 bases. The germline gives CDR1 DFQATT, CDR2 SNEGSKA (reference sequence). The CDR3 totals 11 residues. V trimming: 5 bases; J trimming: 4 bases; junction bases outside the gene matches: 1.

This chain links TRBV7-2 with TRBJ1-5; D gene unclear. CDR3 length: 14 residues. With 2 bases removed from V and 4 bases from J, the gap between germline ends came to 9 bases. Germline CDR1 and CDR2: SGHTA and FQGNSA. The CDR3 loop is CASSLLTVNQPQHF. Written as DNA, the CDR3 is TGTGCCAGCAGCTTATTAACGGTAAATCAGCCCCAGCATTTT.